The 25 T cell receptor beta chains in this list originate from one sample, sequenced in a study of identical twins. TCRdb used MiXCR to reprocess the 5' RACE reads, holding one entry per CDR3 protein. The sample lists 1.5 million to 2 million distinct CDR3 sequences; less than 40% were seen once. The sequenced sample was cord blood. These receptors were collected from a newborn girl in good health.

The CDR3 loop reads CASSLGLRLDYNEQFF. The CDR3 nucleotides are TGTGCCAGCAGCTTAGGCCTGCGACTGGATTACAATGAGCAGTTCTTC. The chain uses TRBV13 and TRBJ2-1; no firm D call. Germline assignment: CDR1 PRHDT and CDR2 FYEKMQ (reference sequence). The V end lost 0 bases, the J end lost 4 bases, and 13 bases lay between the germline ends. The CDR3 totals 16 residues. The variable domain in full, with the rest retrieved from reference TRBV13 and TRBJ2-1, is AAGVIQSPRHLIKEKRETATLKCYPIPRHDTVYWYQQGPGQDPQFLISFYEKMQSDKGSIPDRFSAQQFSDYHSELNMSSLELGDSALYFCASSLGLRLDYNEQFFGPGTRLTVL.

This chain joins TRBV10-1 and TRBJ2-3; a possible D gene is TRBD2 (5 bases). This CDR3 has 13 residues. In germline, CDR1 is WNHNN, CDR2 SYGVQD (reference sequence). Between the trimmed V and J ends, which lost 0 bases and 5 bases, there was a span of 6 bases. The CDR3 loop reads CASSESREDTQYF. As DNA, the CDR3 is TGCGCCAGCAGTGAGTCGAGGGAAGATACGCAGTATTTT.

The chain is built from TRBV12-3 or TRBV12-4 and TRBJ2-1, with D tentatively TRBD2 (6 bases). The end of the DNA fits TRBJ2-7 better, so the J call may be wrong. The CDR3 spans 15 residues. CDR3 region: CASTSLGGSYNEQYF. The CDR3, as DNA: TGTGCCAGCACCTCCCTGGGGGGATCCTACAATGAGCAGTACTTC.

A remark on this clonotype: Compared with germline, one end of the junction differs, possibly owing to a read error. The chain couples TRBV20-1 to TRBJ2-1; 8 bases match TRBD2. The CDR3 runs to 13 residues. The germline V gene has CDR1 DFQATT and CDR2 SNEGSKA (reference sequence). The CDR3: CGARDGTSNEQFF. The CDR3 DNA reads TGCGGTGCTAGAGATGGGACTAGCAATGAGCAGTTCTTC.

This clonotype occurred a few times. This chain connects TRBV7-2 to TRBJ2-3, with 9 bases identical to TRBD2. The CDR3 consists of 16 residues. Germline V lookup: CDR1 SGHTA, CDR2 FQGNSA. With 1 base clipped from V and 2 bases from J, the junction kept 4 bases outside the gene matches. The DNA of the CDR3 is TGTGCCAGCAGCTTAGGTGCGGGGGGGTACACAGATACGCAGTATTTT. This sequence encodes CASSLGAGGYTDTQYF.

This clonotype has just one count. The V call is TRBV7-2, the J call TRBJ2-1; a weak D match, TRBD2 (5 bases). The closer fit of TRBJ2-7 to the DNA end suggests the J call may be wrong. Germline CDR1 is SGHTA and CDR2 is FQGNSA. This CDR3 has 14 residues. The CDR3 nucleotides read TGTGCCAGCAGTTTTTATTCGGGGAACAATGAGCAGTACTTC. Translating it yields CASSFYSGNNEQYF.

The V and J genes are TRBV5-1 and TRBJ1-6; D is unresolved. Per the germline V gene, CDR1 is SGHRS and CDR2 is YFSETQ. The CDR3 is made up of 13 amino acids. The V gene lost 1 base and the J gene lost 10 bases, with 9 bases spanning the gap. CDR3 protein: CASSLIAGSPLHF. DNA of the CDR3: TGCGCCAGCAGCTTGATTGCAGGATCACCCCTCCACTTT.

This clonotype was found many times. For the CDR3, the DNA is TGTGCCAGCAGCCCGACAGGTCTGATTTACGAGCAGTACTTC. Protein sequence: CASSPTGLIYEQYF. The chain links TRBV12-3 or TRBV12-4 to TRBJ2-7, with D perhaps matching TRBD1 (6 bases). The CDR3 spans 14 residues. The germline V and J ends were trimmed by 6 bases and 4 bases, with 16 bases remaining between them.

CDR3 in amino acids: CASSQTSGTSFSADTQYF. The CDR3 region has the DNA TGTGCCAGCAGCCAGACTTCCGGGACTAGCTTTAGTGCAGATACGCAGTATTTT. V and J are TRBV4-2 and TRBJ2-3; the match to TRBD2 covers 9 bases. This CDR3 is built from 18 residues. In germline, CDR1 is LGHNA, CDR2 YNFKEQ. V gave up 3 bases and J gave up 4 bases; unmatched junction bases: 14.

The rearrangement uses TRBV27 and TRBJ2-7, with TRBD2 identical over 9 bases. The end of the DNA fits TRBJ2-5 better, so the J call may be wrong. Per germline, CDR1 MNHEY and CDR2 SMNVEV (reference sequence). The CDR3 consists of 13 residues. Here the CDR3 DNA reads TGTGCCACCCGATTAGCGGGAGATCAGACCCAGTACTTC. Translating it yields CATRLAGDQTQYF.

The rearrangement joins TRBV27 to TRBJ2-2; D gene unclear. Between the trimmed V and J ends, which lost 0 bases and 1 base, there was a span of 9 bases. The CDR3 sequence is 16 residues long. Germline CDR1 reads MNHEY; CDR2 reads SMNVEV (reference sequence). The CDR3 loop is CASSLSIIWNTGELFF. The DNA for the CDR3 is TGTGCCAGCAGTTTATCGATCATCTGGAACACCGGGGAGCTGTTTTTT.

This clonotype was observed a few times. The rearrangement uses TRBV6-2 or TRBV6-3 and TRBJ2-5; no reliable D call. Trimming pared 5 bases from V and 4 bases from J, leaving 14 bases between. The CDR3 sequence is 14 residues long. In germline, CDR1 is MNHEY, CDR2 SVGEGT. CDR3 sequence: CASSAWTSGETQYF. The CDR3 DNA is TGTGCCAGCAGTGCTTGGACGTCGGGAGAGACCCAGTACTTC.

The sample holds a few counts of this clonotype. V and J are TRBV24-1 and TRBJ1-5; 7 bases map to TRBD1. Germline V lookup: CDR1 KGHDR, CDR2 SFDVKD. V was clipped by 3 bases and J by 10 bases; unmatched bases: 8. The CDR3 has 14 amino acids. The CDR3: CATSDGDSFEPQHF. DNA for the CDR3: TGTGCCACCAGTGATGGGGACAGCTTTGAACCCCAGCATTTT.

This sequence joins TRBV20-1 and TRBJ2-3, with no clear D. This CDR3 is built from 15 residues. Germline V gene lookup returns CDR1 DFQATT and CDR2 SNEGSKA (reference sequence). V lost 1 base, J lost 5 bases, and 16 bases lay in between. This chain's CDR3 is CSARGRIKALDTQYF. The CDR3 DNA is TGCAGTGCTAGAGGGCGGATCAAGGCCTTAGATACGCAGTATTTT.

Here the CDR3 DNA reads TGTGCCAGCAGCAAAGGGAAAGGGTCGGGTAAAGAGACCCAGTTCTTC. It specifies CASSKGKGSGKETQFF. The V gene is TRBV21-1, the J gene TRBJ2-1; the table names TRBD1, a call not compared with the DNA. TRBV21-1 is recorded as a pseudogene. The CDR3 totals 16 residues.

The gene calls are TRBV29-1 and TRBJ2-1, with D perhaps matching TRBD1 (5 bases). V lost 8 bases to trimming and J lost 4 bases, with 18 bases between them. CDR3 length: 14 amino acids. CDR1 is SQVTM and CDR2 is ANQGSEA in the germline V gene. CDR3 nucleotides: TGCAGCACCTCCAGACAGAACACTTACAATGAGCAGTTCTTC. Amino acids: CSTSRQNTYNEQFF.

This clonotype was seen only a few times. V is TRBV20-1 and J is TRBJ2-4; D possibly corresponds to TRBD1 (6 bases). The DNA matches TRBJ2-7 better at its end, which makes the J call doubtful. The CDR3 spans 15 residues. The germline V gene has CDR1 DFQATT and CDR2 SNEGSKA (reference sequence). The CDR3, as DNA: TGCAGTGCTAGAGCTCCGGACAGAGGGGTTAGCGAGCAGTACTTC. Translated: CSARAPDRGVSEQYF.

In its sample, this clonotype was seen a few times. This rearrangement joins TRBV10-3 to TRBJ1-5, with no clear D. Germline V gene lookup returns CDR1 ENHRY and CDR2 SYGVKD. V was shortened by 8 bases and J by 1 base, with 15 bases between the two germline ends. The CDR3 length is 15 residues. The CDR3 bases are TGTGCCATCCAAGAGGAAGGAATAAGCAATCAGCCCCAGCATTTT. Translating it yields CAIQEEGISNQPQHF.

This clonotype occurred a few times. The CDR3 DNA reads as TGCAGTGCTAGACGGTCCAGCGGGAGCTCCTACAATGAGCAGTTCTTC. Translation gives CSARRSSGSSYNEQFF. The J gene is TRBJ2-1, the V gene TRBV20-1; TRBD2 aligns across 8 bases. The germline V gene has CDR1 DFQATT and CDR2 SNEGSKA (reference sequence). The CDR3 spans 16 residues. V trimming: 2 bases; J trimming: 0 bases; junction bases outside the gene matches: 6.

This clonotype has a handful of counts. The V and J genes are TRBV7-9 and TRBJ2-3; no reliable D call. Trimming took off 7 bases at V and 5 bases at J, with 10 bases between the two ends. CDR1 and CDR2 (germline): SEHNR, FQNEAQ (reference sequence). The CDR3 has 12 amino acids. In DNA, the CDR3 is TGTGCCAGCACCTCCTCTGAAGATACGCAGTATTTT. This translates into CASTSSEDTQYF.

CDR3 DNA sequence: TGTGCCAGCTTTTGGGCTAGCGGGCGCGCCTCCTACAATGAGCAGTACTTC. Amino acid sequence: CASFWASGRASYNEQYF. The rearrangement uses TRBV6-2 or TRBV6-3 and TRBJ2-1; 8 bases fit TRBD2. The assigned J gene may be wrong: the sequence end matches TRBJ2-7 better. Per germline, CDR1 MNHEY and CDR2 SVGEGT. The CDR3 contains 17 residues.

This clonotype has at least ten counts. V is TRBV10-3 and J is TRBJ2-5; D tentatively fits TRBD1 or TRBD2 (5 bases each). The CDR3 is made up of 14 amino acids. V was trimmed by 4 bases and J by 11 bases, leaving 20 bases between them. From germline, CDR1 is ENHRY and CDR2 SYGVKD. The CDR3 region has the DNA TGTGCCATCAGTGTATTTTCCGGAGAAGGGGAGCAGTACTTC. Residues: CAISVFSGEGEQYF.

The chain has TRBV12-3 or TRBV12-4 and TRBJ1-2; 9 bases align to TRBD1. V trimming: 5 bases; J trimming: 8 bases; junction bases outside the gene matches: 9. The CDR3 is made up of 14 amino acids. The CDR3 sequence is CASSVEQGALGYTF. For the CDR3, the DNA is TGTGCCAGCAGTGTAGAACAGGGGGCCCTAGGCTACACCTTC.

This clonotype was recorded a few times. V and J are TRBV27 and TRBJ1-2; D remains ambiguous. The germline V and J ends were trimmed by 2 bases and 8 bases, with 12 bases remaining between them. Germline V gene sequence: CDR1 MNHEY, CDR2 SMNVEV (reference sequence). The CDR3 sequence is 13 residues long. The CDR3 protein is CASSLTPGDGYTF. CDR3 nucleotide sequence: TGTGCCAGCAGTTTAACCCCCGGAGACGGCTACACCTTC.

A note on this clonotype: A much larger clone differs by one base, so this may be a read error. The rearrangement links TRBV3-1 to TRBJ2-3; 8 bases align to TRBD2. Germline loops: CDR1 LGHDT, CDR2 YNNKEL (reference sequence). The CDR3 has 15 residues. CDR3 in amino acids: CASSPAGARTDTRYF. Written as DNA, the CDR3 is TGTGCCAGCAGCCCAGCGGGAGCGAGGACAGATACGCGGTATTTT.